These 12 T cell receptor beta chains were sequenced from one sample in a study of breast tumors, draining lymph nodes, adjacent tissues. TCRdb re-called the multiplex PCR reads through MiXCR, storing one row per CDR3 protein. The sample holds around 140,000 distinct CDR3 sequences, approximately 29% seen once. Axillary draining lymph nodes of breast cancer patients supplied the node samples. The source material was axillary lymph node tissue. The receptors derive from a female donor with breast cancer. Some clones in this sample may be carry-over from other donors' samples.

The V gene is TRBV29-1, the J gene TRBJ2-5; D ambiguous. This CDR3 has 13 residues. Germline values: CDR1 SQVTM, CDR2 ANQGSEA. The V end lost 5 bases, the J end lost 1 base, and 11 bases lay between the germline ends. CDR3 sequence (DNA): TGCAGCGTTTGCATCGGAACCCAAGAGACCCAGTACTTC. Translation gives CSVCIGTQETQYF.

This clonotype was picked up one time. The chain links TRBV12-3 or TRBV12-4 to TRBJ1-5; D may be TRBD1 (5 bases). Between the trimmed V and J ends, which lost 1 base and 15 bases, there was a span of 16 bases. The CDR3 is made up of 13 amino acids. The CDR3 nucleotides read TGTGCCAGCAGTTTAGGGGGGGGGAGGCCTTTGCATTTT. Translated, it gives CASSLGGGRPLHF.

A note on this clonotype: A much larger clone lies a single base off, so this may be a read error. This rearrangement joins TRBV9 to TRBJ2-1; 9 positions match TRBD1. Looked up from germline, CDR1 is SGDLS and CDR2 is YYNGEE. The CDR3 covers 15 residues. CDR3 bases: TGTGCCAGCAGCGTAGTGGGACAGGGTGGAAATGAGCCGTTCTTC. It yields the protein CASSVVGQGGNEPFF.

This clonotype has at least ten counts. The gene calls are TRBV28 and TRBJ1-6; D gene unclear. Germline V lookup: CDR1 MDHEN, CDR2 SYDVKM. The CDR3 loop spans 13 amino acids. V lost 3 bases to trimming and J lost 7 bases, with 7 bases between them. The CDR3 here is CASSLDGNSPLHF. The DNA for the CDR3 is TGTGCCAGCAGTTTGGACGGAAATTCACCCCTCCACTTT.

The table lists this clonotype with many counts. V is TRBV3-1 and J is TRBJ2-3; TRBD2 is a possible D gene (7 bases). CDR1 LGHDT and CDR2 YNNKEL come from the germline V gene (reference sequence). V lost 1 base, J lost 2 bases, and 19 bases lay in between. The CDR3 contains 18 residues. The CDR3 nucleotides are TGTGCCAGCAGCCAAGGTTTAGTAGGGCGGGGGCACACAGATACGCAGTATTTT. Translated, it gives CASSQGLVGRGHTDTQYF.

This clonotype was recorded many times. The rearrangement joins TRBV2 to TRBJ1-5, with 9 bases that match TRBD1. CDR3 length equals 14 residues. V was pared by 6 bases and J by 9 bases, with 9 bases of the junction left unmatched. Germline CDR1 SNHLY, CDR2 FYNNEI. The CDR3 DNA reads as TGTGCCAGCAGGGGACAGGGAGCCTGGGGGCCCCAGCATTTT. It specifies CASRGQGAWGPQHF.

CDR3 nucleotides: TGTGCCAGCAGTCTTAGCGGGGGGCCAGATACGCAGTATTTT. It translates to CASSLSGGPDTQYF. This chain joins TRBV6-6 and TRBJ2-3; 10 positions agree with TRBD2. Per germline, CDR1 MNHNY and CDR2 SVGAGI (reference sequence). This CDR3 has 14 amino acids. Losses at the gene ends were 5 bases for V and 4 bases for J; bases not matched to a gene: 3.

The chain has TRBV7-2 and TRBJ2-7; D is ambiguous. This CDR3 is 16 amino acids long. The germline V and J ends were trimmed by 2 bases and 7 bases, with 21 bases remaining between them. The V gene's germline CDR1 is SGHTA and CDR2 FQGNSA. The DNA of the CDR3 is TGTGCCAGCAGCTTAAGTAGTCTCACGCTCGGATGTGAGCAGTACGTC. It codes for CASSLSSLTLGCEQYV.

This clonotype has ten or more counts. This chain connects TRBV7-3 to TRBJ2-2, with no clear D. V lost 2 bases to trimming and J lost 3 bases, with 7 bases between them. Per germline, CDR1 SGHTA and CDR2 FQGTGA. The CDR3 has 14 residues. CDR3 residues: CASSLFKDTGELFF. CDR3 in DNA: TGTGCCAGCAGCTTATTTAAGGACACCGGGGAGCTGTTTTTT.

At least ten counts were recorded for this clonotype. V usage is TRBV30 and J usage is TRBJ1-5, with 9 bases matching TRBD1. Germline loops: CDR1 GTSNPN, CDR2 SVGIG (reference sequence). V dropped 8 bases and J dropped 4; count of bases not matched to a gene: 6. This CDR3 has 13 amino acids. As DNA, the CDR3 is TGTGCCACCGCCGGGACAGGGAATCAGCCCCAGCATTTT. Translating gives CATAGTGNQPQHF.

Comment on this clonotype: Since a much larger clone is just one base distant, this may be a read error. CDR3 protein: CASSLDRWAIGETQYF. The DNA for the CDR3 is TGTGCCAGCAGCTTAGATAGGTGGGCAATTGGGGAGACCCAGTACTTC. J is TRBJ2-5 and V is TRBV11-2, with unresolved D. Germline CDR1 is SGHAT and CDR2 is FQNNGV. Trimming cost V 0 bases and J 5 bases, with 16 bases left between them. This CDR3 is built from 16 residues.

The genes are TRBV12-3 or TRBV12-4 and TRBJ2-3, with TRBD2 identical over 16 bases. The ends lost 6 bases at V and 6 bases at J; junction bases unmatched: 12. This CDR3 has 18 residues. The CDR3 here is CASSFGTSGGARWDTQYF. As DNA, the CDR3 is TGTGCCAGCAGCTTCGGGACTAGCGGGGGGGCCCGTTGGGATACGCAGTATTTT.